One sample yielded the 6 T cell receptor beta chains listed below, sequenced in a study of regulatory T cells in long-lasting Graves disease. Construction of TCR beta libraries relied on iRepertoire HTBI primers and on Arm-PCR targeting CDR3 regions. Using its own MiXCR run on the multiplex PCR reads, TCRdb lists one record per CDR3 protein. The table shows hundreds of thousands of distinct CDR3 sequences, with about 16% occurring only once. Stated time point: newly diagnosed GD, antithyroid drugs for less than 3 months. After RNA was extracted from PBMCs, the TCR library was made from it. In addition, the sample was reused for a study of T cells in Graves' hyperthyroidism and ophthalmopathy.

Sequenced material: peripheral blood mononuclear cells (PBMCs), taken at new diagnosis, from a patient treated with antithyroid drugs. These receptor sequences come from a woman aged 35-65 years with Graves disease.

The chain has TRBV6-2 or TRBV6-3 and TRBJ1-6, with D possibly TRBD1 on 6 matching bases. The ends were cut back, 4 bases at V and 6 bases at J, with 13 bases in the middle. Germline values: CDR1 MNHEY, CDR2 SVGEGT. The length of the CDR3 is 15 residues. The CDR3 DNA sequence: TGTGCCAGCAGTTCCGCCGGACAGTGTAATTCACCCCTCCACTTT. Translated: CASSSAGQCNSPLHF.

The genes are TRBV11-2 and TRBJ2-1; D possibly corresponds to TRBD2 (6 bases). V lost 5 bases to trimming and J lost 8 bases, with 19 bases between them. Germline loops: CDR1 SGHAT, CDR2 FQNNGV. There are 15 residues in the CDR3. The CDR3 DNA sequence: TGTGCCAGCAGCCCTGGACTTTCGCCGGGGGATGAGCAGTTCTTC. Amino acid sequence: CASSPGLSPGDEQFF.

As regards this clonotype: One end of the junction varies from germline; a read error may be responsible. The chain employs TRBV5-1 and TRBJ1-4, with 10 bases lining up with TRBD1. Germline lookup yields CDR1 SGHRS and CDR2 YFSETQ. The length of the CDR3 is 14 residues. The CDR3 bases are TGTGCCAGCACCCTAGGGACAGGGGATGAAAAACTGTTTTTT. Protein product: CASTLGTGDEKLFF.

In its sample, this clonotype was seen a few times. The chain has TRBV6-5 and TRBJ2-6; 11 bases agree with TRBD2. The CDR3 has 18 amino acids. From germline, CDR1 is MNHEY and CDR2 SVGAGI. The J segment lost 5 bases and the V segment lost 3 bases, leaving 9 bases of the junction unmatched. The CDR3 sequence is CASSYSGTSGGRANVLTF. The CDR3 nucleotides are TGTGCCAGCAGTTATTCCGGGACTAGCGGAGGAAGGGCCAACGTCCTGACTTTC.

Ten or more counts support this clonotype. V is TRBV5-5 and J is TRBJ1-2; D unresolved. The V end was cut by 2 bases, the J end by 4 bases, with 9 bases between. The CDR3 spans 13 residues. Germline lookup yields CDR1 SGHKS and CDR2 YYEKEE (reference sequence). CDR3 loop: CASSLDWTYGYTF. The CDR3 bases are TGTGCCAGCAGCTTAGACTGGACCTATGGCTACACCTTC.

The table lists this clonotype with many counts. The chain's CDR3 is CASSTGSGNTIYF. For the CDR3, the DNA is TGTGCCAGCTCGACAGGGTCTGGAAACACCATATATTTT. V and J are TRBV2 and TRBJ1-3; 7 positions agree with TRBD1. The CDR3 runs 13 residues. CDR1 is SNHLY and CDR2 is FYNNEI in the germline V gene. V lost 8 bases and J lost 1; bases outside the gene matches: 2.